What follows are 14 T cell receptor beta chains derived from one specimen sequenced in a study of a mutant IDH1 vaccine in newly diagnosed glioma. Generated by immunoSEQ multiplex PCR, the TCRdb table keeps only in-frame clones and is missing some. Of 40,000 or so clones listed, more than 90% are singletons. Time point defined: baseline, week 1 (first vaccination visit). As to treatment: pre-vaccination baseline after standard-of-care therapy. The material sequenced was PBMCs, taken from a glioma patient treated with radiotherapy, temozolomide or both. These receptor sequences come from a man aged 18 to 29 with glioma.

This chain uses TRBV4-3 with TRBJ1-4, with D uncertain. V gave up 1 base and J gave up 4 bases, with 10 bases separating them. The length of the CDR3 is 15 residues. The germline gives CDR1 LGHNA, CDR2 YSLEER. The DNA for the CDR3 is TGCGCCAGCAGCCAAGTGGCGGGGAATAATGAAAAACTGTTTTTT. As protein: CASSQVAGNNEKLFF.

This sequence joins TRBV28 and TRBJ1-2; no firm D call. This CDR3 contains 15 residues. Germline CDR1 MDHEN, CDR2 SYDVKM. V was pared by 5 bases and J by 6 bases, with 19 bases between. In DNA, the CDR3 is TGTGCCAGCAGTGCCGCCTCGGGGAGAGCAAATGGCTACACCTTC. This translates into CASSAASGRANGYTF.

The chain couples TRBV18 to TRBJ1-1; maybe TRBD1 (6 bases). The CDR3 contains 13 residues. V was pared by 3 bases and J by 11 bases, with 16 bases between. From germline, CDR1 is KGHSH and CDR2 LQKENI. The CDR3 DNA follows: TGTGCCAGCTCACCGGTAGGGGGATCGGTCGCTTTCTTT. Amino acids: CASSPVGGSVAFF.

This chain uses TRBV6-6 with TRBJ1-1; D unclear. This CDR3 spans 13 amino acids. Trimming removed 5 bases at V and 0 bases at J, with 7 bases between. CDR1 MNHNY and CDR2 SVGAGI come from the germline V gene (reference sequence). The CDR3 here is CASSPPVNTEAFF. The CDR3 nucleotides read TGTGCCAGCAGTCCCCCTGTGAACACTGAAGCTTTCTTT.

The genes are TRBV7-9 and TRBJ1-1, with TRBD1 as a possible D gene (5 bases). The V end was cut by 5 bases, the J end by 2 bases, with 12 bases between. Germline assignment: CDR1 SEHNR and CDR2 FQNEAQ (reference sequence). The CDR3 length is 14 residues. The CDR3 reads CASSNIQENTEAFF. The CDR3 DNA is TGTGCCAGCAGCAACATACAGGAAAACACTGAAGCTTTCTTT.

Only one count was recorded for this clone. V and J are TRBV6-1 and TRBJ2-7; the match to TRBD2 covers 8 bases. The V gene's germline CDR1 is MNHNS and CDR2 SASEGT. This CDR3 region has 15 residues. V shed 3 bases and J 4 bases; nucleotides not matched to a gene: 8. The CDR3 sequence: CASSDEAGVSYEQYF. The CDR3 DNA follows: TGTGCCAGCAGTGACGAAGCGGGAGTCTCGTACGAGCAGTACTTC.

The chain is built from TRBV7-8 and TRBJ2-7; TRBD2 matches at 13 bases. The trim removed 5 bases at V and 3 bases at J, leaving 19 bases unmatched. The CDR3 length is 20 residues. The V gene's germline CDR1 is SGHVS and CDR2 FQNEAQ. The CDR3 DNA reads TGTGCCAGCAGCCCCGGACTAGCGGGAGCGACTATCAATTTCCGCTACGAGCAGTACTTC. Protein product: CASSPGLAGATINFRYEQYF.

This chain connects TRBV6-1 to TRBJ2-2, with D hard to call. Trimming removed 3 bases at V and 6 bases at J, with 8 bases between. Germline CDR1 is MNHNS and CDR2 is SASEGT. The CDR3 consists of 13 residues. CDR3 DNA sequence: TGTGCCAGCAGTGACAGAACCCCCGGGGAGCTGTTTTTT. Its translation is CASSDRTPGELFF.

The gene calls are TRBV5-4 and TRBJ2-5; D is perhaps TRBD1 or TRBD2 (5 bases each). This CDR3 region has 12 residues. Trimming took 4 bases from V and 5 from J, leaving 9 bases between them. The germline gives CDR1 SGHNT, CDR2 YYREEE (reference sequence). The CDR3 protein is CASSGDLETQYF. The CDR3 coding sequence is TGTGCCAGCAGCGGGGACCTTGAGACCCAGTACTTC.

The CDR3 loop is CASSFLEEQFF. The CDR3 DNA reads as TGTGCCAGCAGCTTCCTGGAGGAGCAGTTCTTC. This rearrangement joins TRBV7-2 to TRBJ2-1, with unresolved D. Germline loops: CDR1 SGHTA, CDR2 FQGNSA. This CDR3 contains 11 residues. Trimming removed 3 bases from V and 10 bases from J, with 7 bases in between.

The CDR3 DNA reads as TGTGCCAGCAGTGAAGCGCCCGACAGTTCTAATCAGCCCCAGCATTTT. The encoded protein is CASSEAPDSSNQPQHF. The chain couples TRBV6-1 to TRBJ1-5, with D tentatively TRBD1 (5 bases). Germline loops: CDR1 MNHNS, CDR2 SASEGT. V lost 0 bases to trimming and J lost 4 bases, with 13 bases between them. CDR3 length: 16 amino acids.

The chain carries TRBV30 and TRBJ1-5; D remains ambiguous. The CDR3 contains 13 residues. Trimming left V 1 base short and J 3 bases short, with 7 bases between. Germline-derived CDR1 and CDR2 are GTSNPN and SVGIG (reference sequence). The DNA of the CDR3 is TGTGCCTGGAGTGCCGAAGCCAATCAGCCCCAGCATTTT. Translation: CAWSAEANQPQHF.

J is TRBJ2-2 and V is TRBV5-1; 10 nucleotides match TRBD2. Looked up from germline, CDR1 is SGHRS and CDR2 is YFSETQ. CDR3 size: 16 residues. V was clipped by 1 base and J by 1 base; unmatched bases: 1. CDR3 loop: CASSLTSGMNTGELFF. CDR3 in DNA: TGCGCCAGCAGCTTGACTAGCGGGATGAACACCGGGGAGCTGTTTTTT. The full variable domain, its missing parts supplied by reference TRBV5-1 and TRBJ2-2, is KAGVTQTPRYLIKTRGQQVTLSCSPISGHRSVSWYQQTPGQGLQFLFEYFSETQRNKGNFPGRFSGRQFSNSRSEMNVSTLELGDSALYLCASSLTSGMNTGELFFGEGSRLTVL.

This clone was observed a handful of times. The chain has TRBV25-1 and TRBJ2-2, with TRBD1 identical over 7 bases. V gave up 10 bases and J gave up 6 bases; unmatched junction bases: 11. Germline V lookup: CDR1 MGHDK, CDR2 SYGVNS. This CDR3 has 14 amino acids. The CDR3 sequence: CATHPTGKAGELFF. The DNA of the CDR3 is TGTGCCACCCACCCGACAGGGAAGGCCGGGGAGCTGTTTTTT.